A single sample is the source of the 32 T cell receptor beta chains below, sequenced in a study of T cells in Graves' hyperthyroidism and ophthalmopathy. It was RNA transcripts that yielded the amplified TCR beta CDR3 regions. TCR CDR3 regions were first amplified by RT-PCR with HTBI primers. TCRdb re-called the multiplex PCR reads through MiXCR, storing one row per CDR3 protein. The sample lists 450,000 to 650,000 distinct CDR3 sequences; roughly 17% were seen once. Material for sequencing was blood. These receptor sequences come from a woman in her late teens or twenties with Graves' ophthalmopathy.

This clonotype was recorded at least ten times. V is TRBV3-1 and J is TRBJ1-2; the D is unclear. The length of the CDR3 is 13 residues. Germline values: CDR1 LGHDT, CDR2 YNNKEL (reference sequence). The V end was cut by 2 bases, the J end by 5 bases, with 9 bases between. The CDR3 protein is CASSQPQGYGYTF. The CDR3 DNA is TGTGCCAGCAGCCAACCACAAGGGTATGGCTACACCTTC.

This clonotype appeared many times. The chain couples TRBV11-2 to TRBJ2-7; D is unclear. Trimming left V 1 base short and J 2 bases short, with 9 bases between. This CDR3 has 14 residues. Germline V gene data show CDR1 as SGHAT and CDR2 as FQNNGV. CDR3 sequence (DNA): TGTGCCAGCAGCTTAGTGGGCAGTCCCTACGAGCAGTACTTC. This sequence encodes CASSLVGSPYEQYF.

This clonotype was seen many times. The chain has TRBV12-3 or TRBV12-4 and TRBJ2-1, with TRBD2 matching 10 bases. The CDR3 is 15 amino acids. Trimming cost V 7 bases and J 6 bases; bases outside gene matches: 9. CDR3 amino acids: CASNPAGGPGNEQFF. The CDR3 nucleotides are TGTGCCAGCAACCCAGCGGGGGGGCCTGGCAATGAGCAGTTCTTC.

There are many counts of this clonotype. CDR3 sequence reads: CSARRLAAYNEQFF. CDR3 sequence (DNA): TGCAGTGCTAGAAGACTAGCGGCCTACAATGAGCAGTTCTTC. This chain links TRBV20-1 with TRBJ2-1, with TRBD2 matching 9 bases. V lost 2 bases, J lost 2 bases, and 1 base stayed unmatched. The V gene's germline CDR1 is DFQATT and CDR2 SNEGSKA (reference sequence). The CDR3 is 14 amino acids.

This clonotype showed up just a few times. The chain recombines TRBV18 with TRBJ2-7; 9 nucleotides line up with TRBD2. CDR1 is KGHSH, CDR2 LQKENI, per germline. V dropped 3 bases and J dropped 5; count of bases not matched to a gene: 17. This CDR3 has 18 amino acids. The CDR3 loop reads CASSPLGSTGTSKNEQYF. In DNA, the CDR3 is TGTGCCAGCTCACCTCTAGGGTCGACCGGGACTAGCAAAAACGAGCAGTACTTC.

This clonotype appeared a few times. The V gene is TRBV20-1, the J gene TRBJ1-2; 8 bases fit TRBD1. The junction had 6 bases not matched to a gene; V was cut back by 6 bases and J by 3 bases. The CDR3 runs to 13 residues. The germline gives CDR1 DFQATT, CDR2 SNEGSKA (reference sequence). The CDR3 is CSALSTGDYGYTF. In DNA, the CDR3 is TGCAGTGCCTTGTCGACAGGGGACTATGGCTACACCTTC.

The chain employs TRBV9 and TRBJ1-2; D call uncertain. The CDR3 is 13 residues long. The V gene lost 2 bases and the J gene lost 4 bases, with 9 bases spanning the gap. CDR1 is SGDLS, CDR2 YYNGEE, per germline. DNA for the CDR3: TGTGCCAGCAGCGTTGGTGCAGGCTATGGCTACACCTTC. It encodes CASSVGAGYGYTF.

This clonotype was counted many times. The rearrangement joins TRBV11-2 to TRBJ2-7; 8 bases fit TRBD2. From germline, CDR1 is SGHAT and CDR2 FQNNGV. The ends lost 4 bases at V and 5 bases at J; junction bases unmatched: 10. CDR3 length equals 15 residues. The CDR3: CASSSFKTSVHEQYF. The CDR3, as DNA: TGTGCCAGCAGCTCATTTAAGACTAGCGTCCACGAGCAGTACTTC. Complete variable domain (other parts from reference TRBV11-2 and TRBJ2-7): EAGVAQSPRYKIIEKRQSVAFWCNPISGHATLYWYQQILGQGPKLLIQFQNNGVVDDSQLPKDRFSAERLKGVDSTLKIQPAKLEDSAVYLCASSSFKTSVHEQYFGPGTRLTVT.

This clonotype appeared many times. CDR3 DNA: TGCAGTGCTAGAGAAGGAGCAGGGGGCTACGAGCAGTACTTC. This sequence encodes CSAREGAGGYEQYF. The chain has TRBV20-1 and TRBJ2-7; TRBD1 matches 7 bases. CDR3 length: 14 residues. Germline lookup yields CDR1 DFQATT and CDR2 SNEGSKA (reference sequence). Germline trimming cut 0 bases from V and 3 bases from J; bases unmatched to any gene: 5.

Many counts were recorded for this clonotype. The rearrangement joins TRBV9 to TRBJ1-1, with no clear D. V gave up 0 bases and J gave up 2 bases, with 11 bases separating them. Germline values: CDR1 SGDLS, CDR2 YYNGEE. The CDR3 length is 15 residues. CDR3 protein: CASSVDGAHNTEAFF. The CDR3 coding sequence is TGTGCCAGCAGCGTAGACGGAGCCCATAACACTGAAGCTTTCTTT.

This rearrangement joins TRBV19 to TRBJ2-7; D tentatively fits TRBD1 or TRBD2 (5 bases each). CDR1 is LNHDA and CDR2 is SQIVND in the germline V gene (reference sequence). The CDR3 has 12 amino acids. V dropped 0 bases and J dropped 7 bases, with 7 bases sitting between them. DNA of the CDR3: TGTGCCAGTAGTATAGATGAGGGGGAGCAGTACTTC. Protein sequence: CASSIDEGEQYF.

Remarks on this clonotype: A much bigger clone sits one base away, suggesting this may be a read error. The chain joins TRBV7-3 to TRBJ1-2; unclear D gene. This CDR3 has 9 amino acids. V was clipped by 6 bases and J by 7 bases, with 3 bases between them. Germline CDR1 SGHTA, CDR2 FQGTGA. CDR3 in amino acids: CASRCGYTF. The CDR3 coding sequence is TGTGCCAGCAGGTGTGGCTACACCTTC.

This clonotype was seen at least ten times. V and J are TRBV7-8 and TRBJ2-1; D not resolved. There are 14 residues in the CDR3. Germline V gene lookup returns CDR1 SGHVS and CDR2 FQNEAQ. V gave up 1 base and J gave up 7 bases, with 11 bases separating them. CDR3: CASSLEPKANEQFF. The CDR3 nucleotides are TGTGCCAGCAGCTTAGAGCCCAAGGCGAATGAGCAGTTCTTC.

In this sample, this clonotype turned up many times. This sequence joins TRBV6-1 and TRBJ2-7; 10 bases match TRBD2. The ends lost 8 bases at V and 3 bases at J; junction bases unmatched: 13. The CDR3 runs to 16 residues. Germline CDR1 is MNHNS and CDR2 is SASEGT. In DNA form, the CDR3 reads TGTGCCAGCCGGGAAAAGCGGGAGGGCCAAATCTACGAGCAGTACTTC. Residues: CASREKREGQIYEQYF.

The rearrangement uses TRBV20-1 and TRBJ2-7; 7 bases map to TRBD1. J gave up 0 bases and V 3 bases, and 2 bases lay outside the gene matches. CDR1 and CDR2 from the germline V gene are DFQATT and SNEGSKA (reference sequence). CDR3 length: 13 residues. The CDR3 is CSASDRVSYEQYF. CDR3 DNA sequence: TGCAGTGCTAGCGACAGGGTCTCCTACGAGCAGTACTTC.

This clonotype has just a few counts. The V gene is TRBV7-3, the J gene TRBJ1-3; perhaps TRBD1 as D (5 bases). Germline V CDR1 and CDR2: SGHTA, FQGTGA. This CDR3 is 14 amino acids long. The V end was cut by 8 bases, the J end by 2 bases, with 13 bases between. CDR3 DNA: TGTGCCAGCGGATTCGAGGGGCCTGGAAACACCATATATTTT. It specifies CASGFEGPGNTIYF.

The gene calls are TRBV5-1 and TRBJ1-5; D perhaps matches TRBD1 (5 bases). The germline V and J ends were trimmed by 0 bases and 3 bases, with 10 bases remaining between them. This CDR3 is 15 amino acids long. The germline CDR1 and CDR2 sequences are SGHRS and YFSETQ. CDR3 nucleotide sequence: TGCGCCAGCAGCTTGGATGGGGGGATCAATCAGCCCCAGCATTTT. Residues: CASSLDGGINQPQHF.

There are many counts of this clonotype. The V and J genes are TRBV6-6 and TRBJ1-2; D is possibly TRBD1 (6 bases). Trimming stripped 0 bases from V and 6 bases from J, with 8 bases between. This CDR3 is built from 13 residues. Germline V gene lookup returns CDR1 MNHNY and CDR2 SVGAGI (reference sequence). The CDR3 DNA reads TGTGCCAGCAGTTACTCGTCAGGGGATGGCTACACCTTC. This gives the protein CASSYSSGDGYTF.

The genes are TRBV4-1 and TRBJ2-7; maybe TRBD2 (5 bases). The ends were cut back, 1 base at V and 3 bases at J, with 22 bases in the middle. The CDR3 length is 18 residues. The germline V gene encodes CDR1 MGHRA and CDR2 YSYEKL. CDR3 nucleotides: TGCGCCAGCAGCCAAGTCGCGGCTCAGAACCGGAGGAACTACGAGCAGTACTTC. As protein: CASSQVAAQNRRNYEQYF.

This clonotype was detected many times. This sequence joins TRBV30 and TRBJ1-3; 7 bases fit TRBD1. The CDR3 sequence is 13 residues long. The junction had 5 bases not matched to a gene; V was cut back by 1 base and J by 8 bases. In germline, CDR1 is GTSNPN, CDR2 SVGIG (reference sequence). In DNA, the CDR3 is TGTGCCTGGAGTGAGGGACAGCTCTACACCATATATTTT. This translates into CAWSEGQLYTIYF.

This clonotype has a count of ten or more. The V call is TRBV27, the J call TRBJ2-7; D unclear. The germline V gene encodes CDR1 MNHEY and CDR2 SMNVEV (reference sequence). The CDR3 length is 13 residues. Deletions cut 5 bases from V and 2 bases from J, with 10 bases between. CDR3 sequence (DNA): TGTGCCAGCAGTCAAGGACGGCCCTACGAGCAGTACTTC. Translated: CASSQGRPYEQYF.

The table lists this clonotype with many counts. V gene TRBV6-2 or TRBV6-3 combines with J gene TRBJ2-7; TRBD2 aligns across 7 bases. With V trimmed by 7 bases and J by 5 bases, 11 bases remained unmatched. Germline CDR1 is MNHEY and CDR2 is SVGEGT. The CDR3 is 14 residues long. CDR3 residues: CASTNPGGRDEQYF. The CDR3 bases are TGTGCCAGCACCAACCCCGGGGGGAGAGACGAGCAGTACTTC.

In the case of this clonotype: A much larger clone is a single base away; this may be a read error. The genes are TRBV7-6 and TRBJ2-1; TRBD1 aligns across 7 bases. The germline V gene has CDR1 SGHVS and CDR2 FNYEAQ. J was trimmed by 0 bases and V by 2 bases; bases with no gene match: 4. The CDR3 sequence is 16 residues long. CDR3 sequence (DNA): TGTGCCAGCAGCTTACGTCGGGACAGCTCCTACAATGAGCAGTTCTTC. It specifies CASSLRRDSSYNEQFF.

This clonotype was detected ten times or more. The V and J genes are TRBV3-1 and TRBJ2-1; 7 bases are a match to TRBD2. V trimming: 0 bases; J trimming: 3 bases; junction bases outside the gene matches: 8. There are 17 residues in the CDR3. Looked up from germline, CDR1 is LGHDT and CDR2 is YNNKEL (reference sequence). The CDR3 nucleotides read TGTGCCAGCAGCCAAGATATTCGGGAGGTGAACTACAATGAGCAGTTCTTC. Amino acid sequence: CASSQDIREVNYNEQFF.

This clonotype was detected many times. Here the CDR3 reads CAWTLGVTYEQYF. CDR3 bases: TGTGCCTGGACATTGGGGGTTACCTACGAGCAGTACTTC. The chain is built from TRBV30 and TRBJ2-7, with D perhaps given as TRBD1 or TRBD2 (5 bases each). V was pared by 4 bases and J by 2 bases, with 12 bases between. Germline values: CDR1 GTSNPN, CDR2 SVGIG (reference sequence). The CDR3 spans 13 residues.

CDR3 coding DNA: TGTGCCAGCTCTGGAGGGACTAGCGGGAGTAAATCCTACAATGAGCAGTTCTTC. It specifies CASSGGTSGSKSYNEQFF. The chain uses TRBV12-3 or TRBV12-4 and TRBJ2-1; 14 bases align to TRBD2. With 8 bases clipped from V and 1 base from J, the junction kept 10 bases outside the gene matches. The CDR3 runs to 18 residues.

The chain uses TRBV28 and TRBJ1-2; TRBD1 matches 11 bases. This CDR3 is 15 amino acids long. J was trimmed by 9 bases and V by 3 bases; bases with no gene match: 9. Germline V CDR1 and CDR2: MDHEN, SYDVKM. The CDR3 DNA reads TGTGCCAGCAGTTTGATTGGGTGGACAGGGGGCAGCTACACCTTC. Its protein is CASSLIGWTGGSYTF.

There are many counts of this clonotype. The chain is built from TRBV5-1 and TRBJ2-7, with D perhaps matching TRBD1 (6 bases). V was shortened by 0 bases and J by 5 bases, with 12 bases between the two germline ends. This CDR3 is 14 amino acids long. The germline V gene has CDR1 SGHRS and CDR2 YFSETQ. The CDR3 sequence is CASSLAQGWNEQYF. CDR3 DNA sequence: TGCGCCAGCAGCTTGGCACAGGGATGGAACGAGCAGTACTTC. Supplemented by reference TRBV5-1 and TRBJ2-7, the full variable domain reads KAGVTQTPRYLIKTRGQQVTLSCSPISGHRSVSWYQQTPGQGLQFLFEYFSETQRNKGNFPGRFSGRQFSNSRSEMNVSTLELGDSALYLCASSLAQGWNEQYFGPGTRLTVT.

The CDR3 region has the DNA TGTGCCAGCAGCCAAGATCGTATAGGGAGGGCCTACGAGCAGTACTTC. Translated, it gives CASSQDRIGRAYEQYF. V usage is TRBV3-1 and J usage is TRBJ2-7; 7 bases align to TRBD2. J was trimmed by 2 bases and V by 0 bases; bases with no gene match: 7. From germline, CDR1 is LGHDT and CDR2 YNNKEL (reference sequence). CDR3 length: 16 amino acids.

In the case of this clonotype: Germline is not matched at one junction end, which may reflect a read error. The CDR3 here is CASSQEWEPILNEQLF. In DNA, the CDR3 is TGCGCCAGCAGCCAAGAGTGGGAGCCTATATTAAATGAGCAGCTCTTC. The chain has TRBV4-3 and TRBJ2-1; D possibly corresponds to TRBD2 (5 bases). Per the germline V gene, CDR1 is LGHNA and CDR2 is YSLEER. The CDR3 spans 16 residues.

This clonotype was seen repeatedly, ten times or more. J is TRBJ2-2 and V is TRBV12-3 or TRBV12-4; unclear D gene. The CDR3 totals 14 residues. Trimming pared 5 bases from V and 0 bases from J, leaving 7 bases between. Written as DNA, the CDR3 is TGTGCCAGCAGTATTGGGGCGAACACCGGGGAGCTGTTTTTT. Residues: CASSIGANTGELFF.

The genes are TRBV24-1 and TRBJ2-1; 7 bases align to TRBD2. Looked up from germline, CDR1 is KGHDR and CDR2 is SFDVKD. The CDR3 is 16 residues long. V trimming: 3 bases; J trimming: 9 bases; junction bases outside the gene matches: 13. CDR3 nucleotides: TGTGCCACCAGTGATACCAGACTAGCTCTCCTTAGTGAGCAGTTCTTC. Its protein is CATSDTRLALLSEQFF.